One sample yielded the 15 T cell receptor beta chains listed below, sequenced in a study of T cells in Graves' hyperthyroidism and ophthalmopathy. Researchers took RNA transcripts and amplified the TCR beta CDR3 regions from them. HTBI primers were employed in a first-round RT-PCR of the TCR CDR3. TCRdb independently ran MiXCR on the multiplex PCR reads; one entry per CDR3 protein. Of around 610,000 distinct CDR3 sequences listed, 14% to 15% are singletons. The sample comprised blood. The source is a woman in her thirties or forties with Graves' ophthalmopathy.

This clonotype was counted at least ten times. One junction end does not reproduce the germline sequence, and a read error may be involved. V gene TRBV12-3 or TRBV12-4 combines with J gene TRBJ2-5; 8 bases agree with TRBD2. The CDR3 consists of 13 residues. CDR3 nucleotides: TGTGCCAGCAGTGCCCAGACTAGCGCGGTAAAGAACTTC. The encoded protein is CASSAQTSAVKNF.

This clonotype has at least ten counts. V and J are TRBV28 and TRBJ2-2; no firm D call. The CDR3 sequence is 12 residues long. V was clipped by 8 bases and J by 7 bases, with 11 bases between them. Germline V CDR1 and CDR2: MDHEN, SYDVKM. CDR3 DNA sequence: TGTGCCAGCGGGGTGTTGAACGGGGAGCTGTTTTTT. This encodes CASGVLNGELFF.

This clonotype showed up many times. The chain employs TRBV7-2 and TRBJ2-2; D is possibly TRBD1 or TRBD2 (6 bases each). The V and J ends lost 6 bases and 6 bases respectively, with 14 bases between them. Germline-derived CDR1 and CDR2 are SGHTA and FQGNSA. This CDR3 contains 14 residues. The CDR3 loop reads CASSSPGAAGELFF. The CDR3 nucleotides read TGTGCCAGCAGTTCTCCGGGGGCGGCCGGGGAGCTGTTTTTT.

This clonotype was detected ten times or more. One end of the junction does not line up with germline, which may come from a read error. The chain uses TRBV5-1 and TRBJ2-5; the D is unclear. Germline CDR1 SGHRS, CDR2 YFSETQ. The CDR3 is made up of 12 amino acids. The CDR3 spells CASSLDQETQYF. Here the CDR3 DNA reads TGTGCCAGCAGCTTAGACCAAGAGACCCAGTACTTC. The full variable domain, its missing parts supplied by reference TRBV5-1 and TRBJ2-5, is KAGVTQTPRYLIKTRGQQVTLSCSPISGHRSVSWYQQTPGQGLQFLFEYFSETQRNKGNFPGRFSGRQFSNSRSEMNVSTLELGDSALYLCASSLDQETQYFGPGTRLLVL.

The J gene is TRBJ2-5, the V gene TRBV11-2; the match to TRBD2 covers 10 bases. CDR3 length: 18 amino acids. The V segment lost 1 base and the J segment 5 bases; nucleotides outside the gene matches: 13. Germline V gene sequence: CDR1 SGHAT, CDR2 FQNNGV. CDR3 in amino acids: CASSLALLAGGLGETQYF. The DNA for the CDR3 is TGTGCCAGCAGCTTAGCTCTTTTAGCGGGAGGATTGGGTGAGACCCAGTACTTC.

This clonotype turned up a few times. CDR3 sequence (DNA): TGTGCCAGCAGGTCCCCCCGCGGGGGTTGGAACTACGAGCAGTACTTC. Translating it yields CASRSPRGGWNYEQYF. The chain carries TRBV2 and TRBJ2-7; 7 bases line up with TRBD2. Germline values: CDR1 SNHLY, CDR2 FYNNEI. The CDR3 runs to 16 residues. J lost 3 bases, V lost 6 bases, and 14 bases had no gene match.

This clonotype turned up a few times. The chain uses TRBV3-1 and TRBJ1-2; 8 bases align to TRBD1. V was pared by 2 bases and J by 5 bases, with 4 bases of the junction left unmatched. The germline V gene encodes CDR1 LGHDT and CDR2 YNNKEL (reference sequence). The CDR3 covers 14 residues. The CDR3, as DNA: TGTGCCAGCAGCCAATTCCGGACAGGGTATGGCTACACCTTC. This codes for CASSQFRTGYGYTF.

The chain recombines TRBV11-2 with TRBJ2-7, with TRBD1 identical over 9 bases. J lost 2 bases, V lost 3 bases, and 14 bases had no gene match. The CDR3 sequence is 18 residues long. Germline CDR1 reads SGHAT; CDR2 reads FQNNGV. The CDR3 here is CASSFRQGVKTKTYEQYF. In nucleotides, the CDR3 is TGTGCCAGCAGCTTTAGACAGGGGGTGAAAACAAAAACCTACGAGCAGTACTTC.

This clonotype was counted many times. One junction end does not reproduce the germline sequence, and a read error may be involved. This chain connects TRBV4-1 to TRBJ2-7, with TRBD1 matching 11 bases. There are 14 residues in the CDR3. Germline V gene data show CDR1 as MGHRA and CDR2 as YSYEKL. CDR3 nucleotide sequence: TGTGCCAGCAGTCAAGGACAGGGGGCTTACGAGCAGTACTTC. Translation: CASSQGQGAYEQYF.

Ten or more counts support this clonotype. The CDR3 region is CSARDSVTISYEQYF. CDR3 sequence (DNA): TGCAGTGCTAGAGATAGTGTGACAATATCCTACGAGCAGTACTTC. The chain links TRBV20-1 to TRBJ2-7, with D unresolved. The CDR3 is 15 residues long. V was trimmed by 0 bases and J by 1 base, leaving 13 bases between them. In germline, CDR1 is DFQATT, CDR2 SNEGSKA (reference sequence).

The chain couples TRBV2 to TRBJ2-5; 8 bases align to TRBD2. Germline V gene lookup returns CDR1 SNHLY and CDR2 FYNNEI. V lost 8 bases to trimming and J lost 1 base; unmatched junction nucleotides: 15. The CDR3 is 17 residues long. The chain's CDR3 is CASLKRERGGFQETQYF. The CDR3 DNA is TGTGCCAGCCTAAAGCGGGAGAGGGGGGGTTTCCAAGAGACCCAGTACTTC. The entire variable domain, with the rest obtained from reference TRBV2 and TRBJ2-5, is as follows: EPEVTQTPSHQVTQMGQEVILRCVPISNHLYFYWYRQILGQKVEFLVSFYNNEISEKSEIFDDQFSVERPDGSNFTLKIRSTKLEDSAMYFCASLKRERGGFQETQYFGPGTRLLVL.

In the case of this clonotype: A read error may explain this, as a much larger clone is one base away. The CDR3 is CTSGPTGEETQYF. The DNA for the CDR3 is TGTACCAGCGGACCGACAGGGGAAGAGACCCAGTACTTC. This chain uses TRBV12-3 or TRBV12-4 with TRBJ2-5; TRBD1 aligns across 8 bases. The CDR3 is made up of 13 amino acids.

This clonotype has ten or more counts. In DNA, the CDR3 is TGTGCCAGCAGCTTATGGGGACTAGCGGGGAGCTCCTACGAGCAGTACTTC. This gives the protein CASSLWGLAGSSYEQYF. The rearrangement joins TRBV11-2 to TRBJ2-7, with 13 bases aligning to TRBD2. The CDR3 consists of 17 residues. Trimming cost V 2 bases and J 0 bases; bases outside gene matches: 4. Germline loops: CDR1 SGHAT, CDR2 FQNNGV.

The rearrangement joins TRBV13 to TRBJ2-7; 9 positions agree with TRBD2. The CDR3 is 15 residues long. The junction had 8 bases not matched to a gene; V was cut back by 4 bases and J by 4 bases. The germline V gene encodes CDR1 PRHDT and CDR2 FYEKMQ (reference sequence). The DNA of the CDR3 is TGTGCCAGCAGCTCCAAATCTAGCGGGACATACGAGCAGTACTTC. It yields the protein CASSSKSSGTYEQYF.

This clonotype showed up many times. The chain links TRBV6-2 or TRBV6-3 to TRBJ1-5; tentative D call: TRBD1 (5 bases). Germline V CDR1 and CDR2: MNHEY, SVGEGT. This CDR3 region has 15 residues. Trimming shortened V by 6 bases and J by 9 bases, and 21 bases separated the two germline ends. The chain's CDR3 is CASSDASGDLRPQHF. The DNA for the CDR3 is TGTGCCAGCAGCGACGCGTCTGGGGACCTTCGGCCCCAGCATTTT.